One sample yielded the 18 T cell receptor beta chains listed below, sequenced in a study of early T cells in non-severe SARS-CoV-2 infection. TCRdb itself ran the 5' RACE reads through MiXCR, one entry per CDR3 protein. The sample has approximately 65,000 distinct CDR3 sequences, about an eighth seen once. The source material was whole blood. These TCRs come from an adult who was a healthcare worker with PCR-confirmed SARS-CoV-2 infection or an uninfected control (not recorded which).

The chain's CDR3 is CAIRPTSGGADTQYF. Written as DNA, the CDR3 is TGTGCCATCAGACCGACTAGCGGGGGGGCAGATACGCAGTATTTT. The rearrangement links TRBV10-3 to TRBJ2-3, with TRBD2 matching 14 bases. V shed 6 bases and J 4 bases; nucleotides not matched to a gene: 3. Germline loops: CDR1 ENHRY, CDR2 SYGVKD. There are 15 residues in the CDR3.

The rearrangement joins TRBV9 to TRBJ2-3; 7 bases are a match to TRBD2. This CDR3 region has 15 residues. Germline V lookup: CDR1 SGDLS, CDR2 YYNGEE. V trimming: 4 bases; J trimming: 1 base; junction bases outside the gene matches: 6. The CDR3 DNA reads as TGTGCCAGCAGCTCCAAGCGGGGCCGCACAGATACGCAGTATTTT. Translating it yields CASSSKRGRTDTQYF.

This clonotype appeared many times. This rearrangement joins TRBV5-4 to TRBJ2-1; no firm D call. Trimming cost V 0 bases and J 6 bases, with 4 bases left between them. The CDR3 is 12 amino acids. The germline V gene encodes CDR1 SGHNT and CDR2 YYREEE (reference sequence). The CDR3 here is CASSLDGNEQFF. In nucleotides, the CDR3 is TGTGCCAGCAGCTTGGACGGCAATGAGCAGTTCTTC.

Written as DNA, the CDR3 is TGCAGCGCCGGGGACAGACGTGAGCAGTACTTC. This encodes CSAGDRREQYF. The chain couples TRBV29-1 to TRBJ2-7, with 7 bases fitting TRBD1. Germline V gene sequence: CDR1 SQVTM, CDR2 ANQGSEA. V was clipped by 7 bases and J by 7 bases; unmatched bases: 7. CDR3 size: 11 residues.

There are a few counts of this clonotype. This sequence joins TRBV5-4 and TRBJ2-1, with unresolved D. V was clipped by 4 bases and J by 7 bases, with 21 bases between them. CDR1 and CDR2 (germline): SGHNT, YYREEE (reference sequence). The CDR3 sequence is 16 residues long. The chain's CDR3 is CASSRPADRFGNEQFF. CDR3 in DNA: TGTGCCAGCAGCCGCCCGGCCGACCGTTTTGGGAATGAGCAGTTCTTC.

This clonotype has at least ten counts. This sequence joins TRBV3-1 and TRBJ1-1; unclear D gene. This CDR3 is built from 14 residues. Germline V CDR1 and CDR2: LGHDT, YNNKEL (reference sequence). The V gene lost 4 bases and the J gene lost 0 bases, with 9 bases spanning the gap. The CDR3 nucleotides read TGTGCCAGCAGCCGAAAGGCAGTGAACACTGAAGCTTTCTTT. Translation: CASSRKAVNTEAFF.

CDR3 nucleotides: TGTGCCAGCAGGGGACAGGGGGCTGAAAAACTGTTTTTT. This translates into CASRGQGAEKLFF. The genes are TRBV2 and TRBJ1-4, with TRBD1 matching 12 bases. V shed 6 bases and J 7 bases; nucleotides not matched to a gene: 0. Germline CDR1 is SNHLY and CDR2 is FYNNEI. The CDR3 has 13 amino acids.

The chain couples TRBV29-1 to TRBJ2-2; 9 bases agree with TRBD2. The junction had 5 bases not matched to a gene; V was cut back by 6 bases and J by 0 bases. CDR1 SQVTM and CDR2 ANQGSEA come from the germline V gene. The CDR3 sequence is 15 residues long. CDR3 residues: CSVGSSGANTGELFF. The DNA for the CDR3 is TGCAGCGTCGGGTCTAGCGGGGCGAACACCGGGGAGCTGTTTTTT.

The chain combines TRBV7-9 with TRBJ1-6; D is ambiguous. The CDR3 consists of 11 residues. Germline V lookup: CDR1 SEHNR, CDR2 FQNEAQ (reference sequence). The V gene lost 7 bases and the J gene lost 7 bases, with 5 bases spanning the gap. The DNA of the CDR3 is TGTGCCAGCAATCAGAATTCACCCCTCCACTTT. Its translation is CASNQNSPLHF.

This sequence joins TRBV6-2 or TRBV6-3 and TRBJ2-5; 8 bases agree with TRBD2. The V segment lost 2 bases and the J segment 0 bases; nucleotides outside the gene matches: 8. Germline CDR1 is MNHEY and CDR2 is SVGEGT. This CDR3 is built from 17 residues. CDR3 coding DNA: TGTGCCAGCAGTTACCCCGGACTAGCTATGTACCAAGAGACCCAGTACTTC. This gives the protein CASSYPGLAMYQETQYF.

This clonotype occurred a few times. The rearrangement joins TRBV5-1 to TRBJ2-3, with D unresolved. CDR1 and CDR2 (germline): SGHRS, YFSETQ. This CDR3 spans 14 amino acids. Trimming took 0 bases from V and 6 from J, leaving 11 bases between them. CDR3 sequence: CASSLEGRLDTQYF. CDR3 in DNA: TGCGCCAGCAGCTTGGAGGGAAGGTTGGATACGCAGTATTTT.

This clonotype has a count of ten or more. The chain has TRBV5-5 and TRBJ1-3; D is undetermined. Germline V gene sequence: CDR1 SGHKS, CDR2 YYEKEE (reference sequence). Trimming took 0 bases from V and 0 from J, leaving 13 bases between them. The CDR3 runs to 17 residues. The CDR3 DNA reads TGTGCCAGCAGCTTGGCCGTTAGACAATACTCTGGAAACACCATATATTTT. This codes for CASSLAVRQYSGNTIYF.

Regarding this clonotype: A read error may explain this, as a much larger clone is one base away. The V and J genes are TRBV10-1 and TRBJ1-1; D is unresolved. This CDR3 has 13 amino acids. Per the germline V gene, CDR1 is WNHNN and CDR2 is SYGVQD (reference sequence). Here the CDR3 reads CASSQTMNNEAFF. DNA of the CDR3: TGCGCCAGCAGTCAGACCATGAACAATGAAGCTTTCTTT.

This clonotype was observed a few times. This sequence joins TRBV5-1 and TRBJ1-1, with D maybe TRBD1 (5 bases). Germline V CDR1 and CDR2: SGHRS, YFSETQ. CDR3 length: 12 residues. The V gene lost 3 bases and the J gene lost 11 bases, with 14 bases spanning the gap. The CDR3 DNA follows: TGCGCCAGCAGCTCCACCGAGGGGCGGGCTTTCTTT. Translation gives CASSSTEGRAFF. Full variable domain (remainder filled in from reference TRBV5-1 and TRBJ1-1): KAGVTQTPRYLIKTRGQQVTLSCSPISGHRSVSWYQQTPGQGLQFLFEYFSETQRNKGNFPGRFSGRQFSNSRSEMNVSTLELGDSALYLCASSSTEGRAFFGQGTRLTVV.

This clonotype was observed at least ten times. This sequence joins TRBV7-6 and TRBJ1-3; D not resolved. The V gene lost 1 base and the J gene lost 0 bases, with 4 bases spanning the gap. The CDR3 has 14 residues. Germline CDR1 SGHVS, CDR2 FNYEAQ. CDR3: CASSLEGSGNTIYF. As DNA, the CDR3 is TGTGCCAGCAGCTTAGAGGGCTCTGGAAACACCATATATTTT.

J is TRBJ2-3 and V is TRBV10-3; 12 bases agree with TRBD2. Germline lookup yields CDR1 ENHRY and CDR2 SYGVKD. This CDR3 is 16 amino acids long. J was trimmed by 5 bases and V by 10 bases; bases with no gene match: 13. The CDR3 protein is CATLPASGGAQDTQYF. The CDR3 DNA sequence: TGTGCCACGTTGCCGGCTAGCGGGGGGGCCCAAGATACGCAGTATTTT.

At least ten counts were recorded for this clonotype. The chain links TRBV6-6 to TRBJ1-4; maybe TRBD1 (5 bases). V lost 0 bases and J lost 2, with 7 bases in between. The CDR3 is 15 residues long. CDR1 is MNHNY and CDR2 is SVGAGI in the germline V gene (reference sequence). The CDR3 region has the DNA TGTGCCAGCAGTTACTCGGGGGTGACTAATGAAAAACTGTTTTTT. Translating it yields CASSYSGVTNEKLFF.

This chain joins TRBV30 and TRBJ1-2, with TRBD1 matching 8 bases. The V and J ends lost 5 bases and 0 bases, in that order; junction bases with no gene match: 11. The CDR3 extends over 16 amino acids. Per germline, CDR1 GTSNPN and CDR2 SVGIG (reference sequence). DNA for the CDR3: TGTGCCTGGTCGGTTCAGGGGGCGCTTGCTAACTATGGCTACACCTTC. Translating gives CAWSVQGALANYGYTF.